This passage covers 19 T cell receptor beta chains from one sample sequenced in a study of cytomegalovirus exposure and HLA in healthy donors. The PCR had 60 Vbeta and 13 Jbeta primers. Assay used: immunoSEQ multiplex PCR; TCRdb lists only in-frame clones, some missing. This sample has around 170,000 clones, with about four fifths found just once. The sample consisted of PBMCs. These receptors were collected from a woman aged 50 to 65 in good health and CMV-seronegative.

This clone showed up just once. This chain joins TRBV9 and TRBJ1-2, with TRBD1 matching 12 bases. In germline, CDR1 is SGDLS, CDR2 YYNGEE. This CDR3 is 15 amino acids long. J gave up 4 bases and V 3 bases, and 4 bases lay outside the gene matches. The CDR3 spells CASSGRDRGPYGYTF. The CDR3 nucleotides are TGTGCCAGCAGCGGCCGGGACAGGGGGCCCTATGGCTACACCTTC.

The chain is built from TRBV11-2 and TRBJ2-7; tentative D call: TRBD1 (6 bases). This CDR3 has 17 residues. Trimming left V 2 bases short and J 2 bases short, with 19 bases between. Germline V gene sequence: CDR1 SGHAT, CDR2 FQNNGV. The CDR3 spells CASSLRSIRGIAYEQYF. The CDR3 DNA follows: TGTGCCAGCAGCTTAAGGTCTATCAGGGGCATCGCCTACGAGCAGTACTTC.

The rearrangement links TRBV2 to TRBJ1-5; D remains ambiguous. CDR1 SNHLY and CDR2 FYNNEI come from the germline V gene. The V gene lost 3 bases and the J gene lost 7 bases, with 10 bases spanning the gap. The CDR3 loop spans 13 amino acids. For the CDR3, the DNA is TGTGCCAGCAGTGATTCGGGTGGGCAGCCCCAGCATTTT. It translates to CASSDSGGQPQHF.

This clone was counted once. V and J are TRBV15 and TRBJ1-5; tentatively, D is TRBD1 (5 bases). This CDR3 is 12 amino acids long. The V end was cut by 0 bases, the J end by 12 bases, with 9 bases between. Germline-derived CDR1 and CDR2 are LNHNV and YYDKDF (reference sequence). The DNA for the CDR3 is TGTGCCACCAGCAGAGACTTGGGGCTCCAGCATTTT. Its translation: CATSRDLGLQHF.

The V call is TRBV6-5, the J call TRBJ2-7; a possible D gene is TRBD1 (7 bases). The germline gives CDR1 MNHEY, CDR2 SVGAGI. Trimming cost V 7 bases and J 9 bases, with 19 bases left between them. This CDR3 is 13 amino acids long. The CDR3 DNA follows: TGTGCCAGCATGACAGGGCAGGGACTTGGGCAGTACTTC. Residues: CASMTGQGLGQYF.

The J gene is TRBJ1-1, the V gene TRBV6-6, with D perhaps TRBD1 (5 bases). The CDR3 has 16 amino acids. V gave up 4 bases and J gave up 4 bases, with 19 bases separating them. CDR1 and CDR2 (germline): MNHNY, SVGAGI (reference sequence). Written as DNA, the CDR3 is TGTGCCAGCAGTTCCCGTTCTCGACTCGGGGGCACTGAAGCTTTCTTT. It translates to CASSSRSRLGGTEAFF.

This sequence joins TRBV2 and TRBJ1-2; no clear D gene. This CDR3 region has 13 residues. Per the germline V gene, CDR1 is SNHLY and CDR2 is FYNNEI. V lost 7 bases and J 7 bases, leaving 16 bases between the germline ends. CDR3 in amino acids: CASIPPGQTGYTF. CDR3 sequence (DNA): TGTGCCAGCATACCCCCGGGTCAAACTGGCTACACCTTC. The variable domain in full, with the rest retrieved from reference TRBV2 and TRBJ1-2, is EPEVTQTPSHQVTQMGQEVILRCVPISNHLYFYWYRQILGQKVEFLVSFYNNEISEKSEIFDDQFSVERPDGSNFTLKIRSTKLEDSAMYFCASIPPGQTGYTFGSGTRLTVV.

This chain joins TRBV2 and TRBJ2-1; a weak D match, TRBD2 (6 bases). Trimming left V 4 bases short and J 7 bases short, with 14 bases between. This CDR3 has 14 amino acids. CDR1 is SNHLY, CDR2 FYNNEI, per germline. DNA of the CDR3: TGTGCCAGCAGTGTGGGCGGGAAGGCAAATGAGCAGTTCTTC. It codes for CASSVGGKANEQFF.

The chain is built from TRBV18 and TRBJ1-1; tentatively, D is TRBD1 (5 bases). The CDR3 sequence is 14 residues long. Germline V lookup: CDR1 KGHSH, CDR2 LQKENI. Between the trimmed V and J ends, which lost 6 bases and 5 bases, there was a span of 16 bases. In DNA form, the CDR3 reads TGTGCCAGCTCGCGGGACGCGGCGGGGACTGAAGCTTTCTTT. It codes for CASSRDAAGTEAFF. The full variable domain, rest sourced from reference TRBV18 and TRBJ1-1, is NAGVMQNPRHLVRRRGQEARLRCSPMKGHSHVYWYRQLPEEGLKFMVYLQKENIIDESGMPKERFSAEFPKEGPSILRIQQVVRGDSAAYFCASSRDAAGTEAFFGQGTRLTVV.

Here the CDR3 reads CASSLEDRGRGGGEAFF. The CDR3 DNA reads TGCGCCAGCAGCTTGGAGGACAGGGGGCGCGGGGGCGGTGAAGCTTTCTTT. The chain carries TRBV5-1 and TRBJ1-1; 11 nucleotides line up with TRBD1. This CDR3 comprises 17 residues. J lost 7 bases, V lost 0 bases, and 11 bases had no gene match. Germline CDR1 reads SGHRS; CDR2 reads YFSETQ.

CDR3 nucleotide sequence: TGTGCCAGCGCGGAGCGGGAGAGGTCTTACAATGAGCAGTTCTTC. As protein: CASAERERSYNEQFF. The chain employs TRBV28 and TRBJ2-1; 8 bases line up with TRBD2. V lost 8 bases, J lost 4 bases, and 10 bases stayed unmatched. This CDR3 region has 15 residues. Germline assignment: CDR1 MDHEN and CDR2 SYDVKM.

Regarding this clone: The junction differs from germline at one of its ends, possibly a read error. The chain carries TRBV7-7 and TRBJ2-3, with 8 bases that match TRBD1. This CDR3 is 16 amino acids long. CDR1 and CDR2 from the germline V gene are SSHAT and FNYEAQ (reference sequence). The chain's CDR3 is CASSPSGGAGTDTQYF. The CDR3 DNA reads as TGTGCTAGCAGCCCCTCAGGGGGCGCAGGCACAGATACGCAGTATTTT.

The gene calls are TRBV5-4 and TRBJ2-7, with D maybe TRBD1 (5 bases). V gave up 4 bases and J gave up 2 bases, with 19 bases separating them. The length of the CDR3 is 16 residues. Looked up from germline, CDR1 is SGHNT and CDR2 is YYREEE (reference sequence). The CDR3 protein is CASSQGSARGAYEQYF. The CDR3 DNA follows: TGTGCCAGCAGCCAAGGATCGGCAAGGGGTGCCTACGAGCAGTACTTC. Filled out from reference TRBV5-4 and TRBJ2-7, the complete variable domain reads ETGVTQSPTHLIKTRGQQVTLRCSSQSGHNTVSWYQQALGQGPQFIFQYYREEENGRGNFPPRFSGLQFPNYSSELNVNALELDDSALYLCASSQGSARGAYEQYFGPGTRLTVT.

This clone has a single count. This sequence joins TRBV9 and TRBJ2-3, with TRBD2 matching 7 bases. The trim removed 0 bases at V and 0 bases at J, leaving 4 bases unmatched. The CDR3 contains 16 residues. Germline CDR1 and CDR2: SGDLS and YYNGEE. CDR3 protein: CASSVGMGGSTDTQYF. CDR3 sequence (DNA): TGTGCCAGCAGCGTAGGTATGGGGGGGAGCACAGATACGCAGTATTTT.

In its sample, this clone was seen once. This chain connects TRBV15 to TRBJ1-2; TRBD1 matches 7 bases. With V trimmed by 6 bases and J by 1 base, 5 bases remained unmatched. Germline assignment: CDR1 LNHNV and CDR2 YYDKDF (reference sequence). This CDR3 has 14 residues. CDR3 sequence reads: CATRDRPHNYGYTF. The CDR3 bases are TGTGCCACCAGGGACAGGCCCCATAACTATGGCTACACCTTC.

The V and J genes are TRBV4-1 and TRBJ1-5; TRBD1 matches 7 bases. The CDR3 loop spans 18 amino acids. The germline gives CDR1 MGHRA, CDR2 YSYEKL. J was trimmed by 3 bases and V by 0 bases; bases with no gene match: 11. CDR3: CASSQDLGTASYNQPQHF. The DNA of the CDR3 is TGCGCCAGCAGCCAAGATCTCGGGACAGCCTCCTACAATCAGCCCCAGCATTTT.

The V gene is TRBV15, the J gene TRBJ2-5, with 8 bases that match TRBD2. Germline CDR1 and CDR2: LNHNV and YYDKDF (reference sequence). Losses at the gene ends were 3 bases for V and 1 base for J; bases not matched to a gene: 1. This CDR3 is 14 amino acids long. Written as DNA, the CDR3 is TGTGCCACCAGCAGTCGGGAGGGCCAAGAGACCCAGTACTTC. This codes for CATSSREGQETQYF.

V is TRBV9 and J is TRBJ2-5; no firm D call. With 2 bases removed from V and 1 base from J, the gap between germline ends came to 6 bases. Germline V gene sequence: CDR1 SGDLS, CDR2 YYNGEE. The CDR3 sequence is 13 residues long. DNA for the CDR3: TGTGCCAGCAGCGTGGCGGTCCAAGAGACCCAGTACTTC. Residues: CASSVAVQETQYF.

The chain links TRBV10-1 to TRBJ2-3; 8 bases line up with TRBD2. CDR1 is WNHNN, CDR2 SYGVQD, per germline (reference sequence). The CDR3 is 16 residues long. With V trimmed by 0 bases and J by 4 bases, 6 bases remained unmatched. The CDR3 nucleotides read TGCGCCAGCAGTGAGTCCCGGGGGGGGCCGGCAGATACGCAGTATTTT. Its protein is CASSESRGGPADTQYF.